The clone carrying this T cell receptor beta chain showed up many times. The CDR3 runs 17 residues. The ends were cut back, 1 base at V and 3 bases at J, with 16 bases in the middle. Germline CDR1 and CDR2: MDHEN and SYDVKM. These data come from a study of blood T cells in healthy people across ages. For the second PCR, which ran for about 6 to 11 cycles, a sample-barcoded 5' primer and a J-beta primer mix were used. TCRdb redid the calling of the 5' RACE reads with MiXCR, one entry per CDR3 protein. The sample consists of hundreds of thousands of distinct CDR3 sequences, roughly half of them appearing once.

The chain has TRBV28 and TRBJ1-5, with D perhaps matching TRBD1 (6 bases). The TCR originated in an elderly woman in good health. The specimen sequenced was blood. In DNA, the CDR3 is TGTGCCAGCAGTTTATCCTCAACAGGGAGATACAATCAGCCCCAGCATTTT. Protein product: CASSLSSTGRYNQPQHF.